This entry lists 27 T cell receptor beta chains sequenced from one sample in a study of T cells in Graves' hyperthyroidism and ophthalmopathy. The investigators amplified TCR beta CDR3 regions from RNA transcripts. First-round RT-PCR of the TCR CDR3 relied on the HTBI primer set. TCRdb independently ran MiXCR on the multiplex PCR reads; one entry per CDR3 protein. Found here are roughly 750,000 distinct CDR3 sequences, 16% of them singletons; the top ten hold approximately 8.4%. The specimen was blood. All receptors derive from a man aged 18-30 years with Graves' hyperthyroidism.

The chain combines TRBV27 with TRBJ2-5; TRBD2 aligns across 7 bases. Germline trimming cut 0 bases from V and 5 bases from J; bases unmatched to any gene: 6. The CDR3 extends over 15 amino acids. The germline gives CDR1 MNHEY, CDR2 SMNVEV (reference sequence). CDR3 coding DNA: TGTGCCAGCAGTTTATCGTGGCGGGAGTTGGAGACCCAGTACTTC. Translating it yields CASSLSWRELETQYF.

In this sample, this clonotype turned up many times. J is TRBJ2-3 and V is TRBV6-5; D is unresolved. From germline, CDR1 is MNHEY and CDR2 SVGAGI. V lost 0 bases and J lost 3, with 7 bases in between. CDR3 length equals 14 residues. The CDR3 coding sequence is TGTGCCAGCAGTTACTCGGCGAGAACAGATACGCAGTATTTT. Its translation: CASSYSARTDTQYF.

In regard to this clonotype: A much bigger clone sits one base away, suggesting this may be a read error. The CDR3 loop is CASSATGNNQPQHF. The CDR3 nucleotides are TGTGCCAGCAGTGCGACAGGGAACAATCAGCCCCAGCATTTT. The rearrangement links TRBV25-1 to TRBJ1-5, with 7 bases matching TRBD1. Germline CDR1 MGHDK, CDR2 SYGVNS. V was pared by 4 bases and J by 3 bases, with 3 bases of the junction left unmatched. There are 14 residues in the CDR3.

This clonotype showed up many times. This sequence joins TRBV3-1 and TRBJ2-3; a possible D gene is TRBD2 (6 bases). The V gene's germline CDR1 is LGHDT and CDR2 YNNKEL (reference sequence). The CDR3 extends over 17 amino acids. The germline V and J ends were trimmed by 3 bases and 5 bases, with 21 bases remaining between them. As DNA, the CDR3 is TGTGCCAGCAGCCATTTGCGGGACCTAACGGCCCGAGATACGCAGTATTTT. Encoded protein: CASSHLRDLTARDTQYF.

The chain employs TRBV10-3 and TRBJ2-5, with a weak D call TRBD2 (6 bases). Germline values: CDR1 ENHRY, CDR2 SYGVKD. This CDR3 comprises 14 residues. V was trimmed by 4 bases and J by 2 bases, leaving 11 bases between them. CDR3 coding DNA: TGTGCCATCAGTGCCGGGGACTCTCAAGAGACCCAGTACTTC. The encoded protein is CAISAGDSQETQYF.

This clonotype was found many times. CDR3 coding DNA: TGTGCCAGCAGCAGCGACTTGAACACTGAAGCTTTCTTT. This translates into CASSSDLNTEAFF. The chain couples TRBV6-1 to TRBJ1-1; no reliable D call. Germline assignment: CDR1 MNHNS and CDR2 SASEGT. Trimming removed 6 bases at V and 0 bases at J, with 8 bases between. This CDR3 has 13 residues.

This clonotype was found many times. The V gene is TRBV28, the J gene TRBJ2-3; maybe TRBD1 (6 bases). This CDR3 is built from 15 residues. From germline, CDR1 is MDHEN and CDR2 SYDVKM. Between the trimmed V and J ends, which lost 8 bases and 4 bases, there was a span of 19 bases. The CDR3: CASSEPRDTPDTQYF. CDR3 in DNA: TGTGCCAGCTCCGAACCCCGGGACACCCCAGATACGCAGTATTTT.

The chain joins TRBV9 to TRBJ2-5, with 9 bases matching TRBD1. This CDR3 comprises 15 residues. CDR1 and CDR2 (germline): SGDLS, YYNGEE. V shed 0 bases and J 4 bases; nucleotides not matched to a gene: 4. CDR3 sequence (DNA): TGTGCCAGCAGCGTAGCTCCGGACAGGGGAGAGACCCAGTACTTC. Its translation is CASSVAPDRGETQYF.

This clonotype occurred many times. The CDR3 coding sequence is TGTGCCAGCAGCCAAGCGGGGGAGACGGAGACCCAGTACTTC. Protein: CASSQAGETETQYF. The V and J genes are TRBV3-1 and TRBJ2-5; a weak D match, TRBD2 (6 bases). CDR3 size: 14 residues. The V and J ends lost 1 base and 5 bases respectively, with 11 bases between them. The V gene's germline CDR1 is LGHDT and CDR2 YNNKEL (reference sequence).

The rearrangement joins TRBV6-5 to TRBJ2-7; D perhaps matches TRBD1 (7 bases). The germline gives CDR1 MNHEY, CDR2 SVGAGI. Trimming shortened V by 0 bases and J by 6 bases, and 15 bases separated the two germline ends. The CDR3 runs to 15 residues. Here the CDR3 reads CASSYSTRGEAEQYF. The DNA of the CDR3 is TGTGCCAGCAGTTACTCGACCAGGGGGGAAGCCGAGCAGTACTTC.

CDR3 loop: CASSIQPRTDTQYF. CDR3 in DNA: TGTGCCAGTAGTATCCAACCAAGAACAGATACGCAGTATTTT. V usage is TRBV19 and J usage is TRBJ2-3, with D unresolved. This CDR3 region has 14 residues. Trimming left V 3 bases short and J 3 bases short, with 10 bases between. Germline CDR1 LNHDA, CDR2 SQIVND (reference sequence).

The CDR3 nucleotides read TGTGCCACCAGTGACTCCTGGACTAGCGGGAGTTCCTACAATGAGCAGTTCTTC. Encoded protein: CATSDSWTSGSSYNEQFF. This sequence joins TRBV24-1 and TRBJ2-1; the match to TRBD2 covers 13 bases. Germline trimming cut 4 bases from V and 1 base from J; bases unmatched to any gene: 6. This CDR3 comprises 18 residues. Germline CDR1 reads KGHDR; CDR2 reads SFDVKD.

This clonotype was recorded at least ten times. This rearrangement joins TRBV5-1 to TRBJ2-2; D not certain. The CDR3 covers 14 residues. Germline assignment: CDR1 SGHRS and CDR2 YFSETQ. V was shortened by 0 bases and J by 5 bases, with 8 bases between the two germline ends. Here the CDR3 reads CASSLVVTTGELFF. The CDR3 coding sequence is TGCGCCAGCAGCTTGGTGGTGACAACCGGGGAGCTGTTTTTT.

This clonotype was counted only a few times. The V and J genes are TRBV11-2 and TRBJ2-3; TRBD1 matches at 10 bases. Germline CDR1 SGHAT, CDR2 FQNNGV. The CDR3 length is 16 residues. J lost 6 bases, V lost 1 base, and 7 bases had no gene match. The CDR3 sequence is CASSLVGQGVWDTQYF. The CDR3 coding sequence is TGTGCCAGCAGCTTAGTTGGACAGGGGGTCTGGGATACGCAGTATTTT.

This clonotype was counted ten times or more. The chain combines TRBV6-2 or TRBV6-3 with TRBJ2-5, with 7 nucleotides matching TRBD2. J lost 10 bases, V lost 2 bases, and 16 bases had no gene match. Per germline, CDR1 MNHEY and CDR2 SVGEGT. The CDR3 runs 16 residues. The CDR3 DNA is TGTGCCAGCAGTTACGGGGCCGGCGACGCGGGGGTGAGCCAGTACTTC. It encodes CASSYGAGDAGVSQYF.

This clonotype was detected ten times or more. The V call is TRBV18, the J call TRBJ1-4, with D uncertain. Trimming took off 0 bases at V and 6 bases at J, with 14 bases between the two ends. The CDR3 is made up of 16 amino acids. Germline values: CDR1 KGHSH, CDR2 LQKENI. The CDR3 here is CASSPPVSRPDEKLFF. Here the CDR3 DNA reads TGTGCCAGCTCACCACCGGTGAGCAGGCCGGATGAAAAACTGTTTTTT. Full variable domain (rest looked up from reference TRBV18 and TRBJ1-4): NAGVMQNPRHLVRRRGQEARLRCSPMKGHSHVYWYRQLPEEGLKFMVYLQKENIIDESGMPKERFSAEFPKEGPSILRIQQVVRGDSAAYFCASSPPVSRPDEKLFFGSGTQLSVL.

This clonotype occurred a few times. This chain connects TRBV29-1 to TRBJ1-1, with 7 bases lining up with TRBD1. Germline assignment: CDR1 SQVTM and CDR2 ANQGSEA. With V trimmed by 6 bases and J by 1 base, 5 bases remained unmatched. This CDR3 has 13 residues. This chain's CDR3 is CSVAGTANTEAFF. The DNA of the CDR3 is TGCAGCGTCGCCGGGACAGCGAACACTGAAGCTTTCTTT.

The chain couples TRBV7-8 to TRBJ1-2; 10 nucleotides agree with TRBD1. CDR1 and CDR2 from the germline V gene are SGHVS and FQNEAQ. The CDR3 has 14 amino acids. The trim removed 0 bases at V and 8 bases at J, leaving 3 bases unmatched. CDR3 DNA: TGTGCCAGCAGCTTAGCGGGGACAGGGGTAGGCTACACCTTC. It translates to CASSLAGTGVGYTF.

This clonotype was detected ten times or more. The chain uses TRBV5-1 and TRBJ1-1; D is perhaps TRBD1 (6 bases). Per germline, CDR1 SGHRS and CDR2 YFSETQ. V shed 1 base and J shed 0 bases, with 10 bases lying between them. The CDR3 is 15 amino acids. For the CDR3, the DNA is TGCGCCAGCAGCTTGTCGGGGGCCATGAACACTGAAGCTTTCTTT. Residues: CASSLSGAMNTEAFF. Variable domain in full (rest from reference TRBV5-1 and TRBJ1-1): KAGVTQTPRYLIKTRGQQVTLSCSPISGHRSVSWYQQTPGQGLQFLFEYFSETQRNKGNFPGRFSGRQFSNSRSEMNVSTLELGDSALYLCASSLSGAMNTEAFFGQGTRLTVV.

This clonotype was counted a few times. The chain couples TRBV24-1 to TRBJ2-2; the D call may be TRBD1 or TRBD2 (6 bases each). Trimming took off 4 bases at V and 8 bases at J, with 10 bases between the two ends. The CDR3 covers 13 residues. In germline, CDR1 is KGHDR, CDR2 SFDVKD. The CDR3 loop reads CATSEQGLGELFF. The CDR3 region has the DNA TGTGCCACCAGTGAACAGGGACTTGGGGAGCTGTTTTTT.

CDR3 bases: TGTGCCAGCAGCGTAGGAGGGGGGGCTGCAACTAATGAAAAACTGTTTTTT. It encodes CASSVGGGAATNEKLFF. V usage is TRBV9 and J usage is TRBJ1-4, with D perhaps matching TRBD1 (6 bases). Per germline, CDR1 SGDLS and CDR2 YYNGEE. The CDR3 is 17 residues long. The V end lost 0 bases, the J end lost 0 bases, and 12 bases lay between the germline ends.

This rearrangement joins TRBV20-1 to TRBJ2-1; 9 bases line up with TRBD2. V lost 3 bases and J lost 6; bases outside the gene matches: 6. The germline V gene encodes CDR1 DFQATT and CDR2 SNEGSKA (reference sequence). The CDR3 spans 14 residues. DNA of the CDR3: TGCAGTGCTAGGAACGCGGGAGGGCCCAATGAGCAGTTCTTC. This codes for CSARNAGGPNEQFF.

This chain connects TRBV5-5 to TRBJ1-2; 8 nucleotides match TRBD1. The CDR3 covers 16 residues. V lost 4 bases, J lost 0 bases, and 8 bases stayed unmatched. Germline V gives CDR1 SGHKS, CDR2 YYEKEE (reference sequence). CDR3 amino acids: CASSPGQVSANYGYTF. CDR3 nucleotides: TGTGCCAGCAGCCCGGGACAGGTTTCAGCTAACTATGGCTACACCTTC.

The gene calls are TRBV5-5 and TRBJ2-2; a weak D match, TRBD1 (5 bases). Germline V gene data show CDR1 as SGHKS and CDR2 as YYEKEE (reference sequence). Deletions cut 3 bases from V and 4 bases from J, with 10 bases between. This CDR3 comprises 14 residues. The CDR3 reads CASSWEGATGELFF. CDR3 sequence (DNA): TGTGCCAGCAGCTGGGAAGGGGCCACCGGGGAGCTGTTTTTT.

This sequence joins TRBV7-2 and TRBJ2-2; no reliable D call. Germline values: CDR1 SGHTA, CDR2 FQGNSA. Trimming pared 2 bases from V and 4 bases from J, leaving 8 bases between. The CDR3 totals 14 residues. The CDR3 spells CASSLFGITGELFF. In DNA, the CDR3 is TGTGCCAGCAGCTTATTCGGAATCACCGGGGAGCTGTTTTTT. The full variable domain, rest sourced from reference TRBV7-2 and TRBJ2-2, is GAGVSQSPSNKVTEKGKDVELRCDPISGHTALYWYRQSLGQGLEFLIYFQGNSAPDKSGLPSDRFSAERTGGSVSTLTIQRTQQEDSAVYLCASSLFGITGELFFGEGSRLTVL.

In its sample, this clonotype was seen many times. V gene TRBV6-2 or TRBV6-3 combines with J gene TRBJ2-5; tentatively, D is TRBD2 (6 bases). Trimming stripped 0 bases from V and 5 bases from J, with 16 bases between. The CDR3 runs to 16 residues. Germline loops: CDR1 MNHEY, CDR2 SVGEGT. Here the CDR3 reads CASSYSTGSRIETQYF. The CDR3 DNA reads as TGTGCCAGCAGTTACTCGACCGGGAGCCGTATCGAGACCCAGTACTTC.

In its sample, this clonotype was seen many times. This sequence joins TRBV28 and TRBJ2-1, with unresolved D. There are 15 residues in the CDR3. Trimming shortened V by 6 bases and J by 9 bases, and 21 bases separated the two germline ends. The germline V gene encodes CDR1 MDHEN and CDR2 SYDVKM. DNA of the CDR3: TGTGCCAGCAGCCTCTTAGGACCCGGTTTCGGTGAGCAGTTCTTC. It encodes CASSLLGPGFGEQFF.